This T cell receptor (beta chain) comes out of a study of STAT5B mutations in CD4+ large granular lymphocyte leukemia. General study findings and limits: 8/27 top patient clones versus 2/35 control clones were TRBV06-family.

As to this clone: Its antigen remains unknown.

Controls came from buffy coats of healthy blood donors. Germline CDR1 and CDR2: SGHAT and FQNNGV. The V gene lost 5 bases and the J gene lost 7 bases, with 15 bases spanning the gap. This CDR3 comprises 14 residues. Under the authors' procedure: A productive frequency of 2.59 x 10-5 was the lowest detectable. TCRdb's table, derived via immunoSEQ multiplex PCR, lists solely in-frame clones and lacks some. Clonal size and the V and J genes are those of that table, whereas D and trimming came from the DNA. The sample records nearly 35,000 clones, about 65% being singletons. This clonotype originated in a human donor in good health. V is TRBV11-2 and J is TRBJ1-3, with D perhaps matching TRBD1 (6 bases). Specimen: CD4+ T cells from blood buffy coats. This CDR3 reads CASSPTMGGNTIYF. In DNA form, the CDR3 reads TGTGCCAGCAGCCCTACGATGGGGGGCAACACCATATATTTT.